This TCR beta chain is from a study of blood T cell repertoires in COVID-19. Study-level background: The United States, Italy and Spain were the sources of the acute and convalescent COVID-19 samples.

Germline CDR1 reads SGHRS; CDR2 reads YFSETQ. After removal of 2 bases from V and 8 bases from J, the junction contained 8 bases not matched to a gene. CDR3 length: 15 residues. This clone came up once. Libraries were prepared by immunoSEQ multiplex PCR; TCRdb keeps only in-frame clonotypes and omits some of them. The table has about 180,000 clones, roughly 88% seen once. Among Cohort 3 donors, those recovered had two negative PCRs, clearance, or symptom resolution. The rearrangement joins TRBV5-1 to TRBJ2-1, with 9 bases that match TRBD2. This clonotype was obtained from a woman younger than 45 who had recovered from COVID-19. Sequenced sample: PBMCs or T cells enriched from blood (not recorded which). CDR3 bases: TGCGCCAGCAGCTTTGGTAGCGGGAGAGTCGATGAGCAGTTCTTC. It translates to CASSFGSGRVDEQFF.